The 5 T cell receptor beta chains given below trace back to one sample, sequenced in a study of T cell responses to AZD1222 COVID-19 vaccine (dated by TCRdb to the early 2020s). Libraries were prepared through the immunoSEQ multiplex PCR assay. As stored in TCRdb, this immuneACCESS dataset retains in-frame rearrangements with V and J assigned. A fraction of the clones does not appear; measured against another copy, unresolved V genes explain less than half of the discrepancy, and the remainder lacks a known reason. This sample gives 140,000 to 150,000 clones in total; approximately 78% of them show up just once. The ten top clones hold around 4.3% of the sample. The time point label on this specimen signifies: baseline before first vaccination. The treatment or condition label here, explained by the study, means: meningococcal conjugate vaccine given as trial control. This sample comprised peripheral blood, obtained on day 0 of MenACWY control vaccination. The receptors shown here come from an adult in good health.

This rearrangement joins TRBV15 to TRBJ2-7, with D possibly TRBD1 on 6 matching bases. Germline CDR1 is LNHNV and CDR2 is YYDKDF (reference sequence). Trimming cost V 5 bases and J 3 bases, with 8 bases left between them. CDR3 size: 12 residues. CDR3: CATSPQGYEQYV. CDR3 bases: TGTGCCACCAGCCCACAGGGCTACGAGCAGTACGTC.

This clone has a single count. CDR3 loop: CASSDSQSYNSPLHF. The CDR3 DNA reads as TGTGCCAGCAGTGACAGCCAGTCCTATAATTCACCCCTCCACTTT. The chain joins TRBV2 to TRBJ1-6; unclear D gene. The CDR3 sequence is 15 residues long. V shed 3 bases and J shed 1 base, with 7 bases lying between them. Germline values: CDR1 SNHLY, CDR2 FYNNEI.

The J gene is TRBJ1-1, the V gene TRBV3-1 (or the pseudogene TRBV3-2), with D uncertain. V was shortened by 0 bases and J by 1 base, with 6 bases between the two germline ends. The CDR3 is 14 residues long. Germline V gene sequence: CDR1 LGHDT, CDR2 YNNKEL (reference sequence). This chain's CDR3 is CASSQELRNTEAFF. In DNA, the CDR3 is TGTGCCAGCAGCCAAGAGTTAAGGAACACTGAAGCTTTCTTT.

The chain recombines TRBV6-1 with TRBJ1-2, with 7 bases identical to TRBD1. In germline, CDR1 is MNHNS, CDR2 SASEGT. V lost 0 bases to trimming and J lost 2 bases; unmatched junction nucleotides: 12. CDR3 size: 18 residues. The CDR3 nucleotides are TGTGCCAGCAGTGAAGCGTTAGGGGGCTTCCTTGGAAACTATGGCTACACCTTC. Its protein is CASSEALGGFLGNYGYTF.

This chain links TRBV18 with TRBJ1-1; D is unclear. V was trimmed by 8 bases and J by 5 bases, leaving 15 bases between them. The CDR3 has 13 residues. Germline V gives CDR1 KGHSH, CDR2 LQKENI. CDR3 nucleotides: TGTGCCAGCACGACCGCCGAAGGGACTGAAGCTTTCTTT. Translating it yields CASTTAEGTEAFF.